These 6 T cell receptor beta chains were sequenced from one sample in a study of T cell responses to AZD1222 COVID-19 vaccine. Libraries were prepared by immunoSEQ multiplex PCR; TCRdb keeps only in-frame clonotypes and omits some of them. The sample has about 160,000 clones; roughly 90% are singletons. This sample comprised peripheral blood, obtained 28 days after the second AZD1222 dose. Receptors were obtained from an adult who received the AZD1222 COVID-19 vaccine.

The CDR3 is CASNTGANSNQPQHF. DNA of the CDR3: TGTGCCAGTAACACAGGGGCCAATAGCAATCAGCCCCAGCATTTT. This chain joins TRBV27 and TRBJ1-5; 7 nucleotides line up with TRBD1. CDR1 is MNHEY, CDR2 SMNVEV, per germline (reference sequence). V lost 9 bases to trimming and J lost 0 bases; unmatched junction nucleotides: 8. This CDR3 has 15 amino acids.

This chain joins TRBV9 and TRBJ1-1; TRBD1 aligns across 7 bases. The CDR3 totals 15 residues. CDR1 SGDLS and CDR2 YYNGEE come from the germline V gene. With 2 bases clipped from V and 1 base from J, the junction kept 5 bases outside the gene matches. The CDR3 DNA reads TGTGCCAGCAGCGTCGCCGGGACAGAGAACACTGAAGCTTTCTTT. As protein: CASSVAGTENTEAFF. The variable domain in full, completed from reference TRBV9 and TRBJ1-1, reads DSGVTQTPKHLITATGQRVTLRCSPRSGDLSVYWYQQSLDQGLQFLIQYYNGEERAKGNILERFSAQQFPDLHSELNLSSLELGDSALYFCASSVAGTENTEAFFGQGTRLTVV.

The chain combines TRBV6-2 or TRBV6-3 with TRBJ2-7; 8 bases agree with TRBD1. The junction had 8 bases not matched to a gene; V was cut back by 7 bases and J by 3 bases. The CDR3 runs 14 residues. Germline CDR1 reads MNHEY; CDR2 reads SVGEGT. The DNA of the CDR3 is TGTGCCAGCAACCCCGGGACAGGCTACTACGAGCAGTACTTC. Protein: CASNPGTGYYEQYF.

This chain uses TRBV19 with TRBJ1-6; D may be TRBD1 (6 bases). Germline CDR1 and CDR2: LNHDA and SQIVND (reference sequence). With 7 bases removed from V and 3 bases from J, the gap between germline ends came to 10 bases. The CDR3 consists of 14 residues. The CDR3 protein is CASTLDSYNSPLHF. The CDR3 nucleotides read TGTGCCAGTACCCTGGACAGCTATAATTCACCCCTCCACTTT.

The gene calls are TRBV25-1 and TRBJ2-5; D call uncertain. With 4 bases removed from V and 0 bases from J, the gap between germline ends came to 6 bases. Germline loops: CDR1 MGHDK, CDR2 SYGVNS. This CDR3 is 13 amino acids long. This CDR3 is CASSVPNQETQYF. In DNA, the CDR3 is TGTGCCAGCAGTGTACCTAACCAAGAGACCCAGTACTTC.

J is TRBJ1-2 and V is TRBV5-1; D remains ambiguous. CDR3 size: 14 residues. V dropped 3 bases and J dropped 6 bases, with 15 bases sitting between them. Looked up from germline, CDR1 is SGHRS and CDR2 is YFSETQ. CDR3 residues: CASSSGVGMDGYTF. DNA of the CDR3: TGCGCCAGCAGCTCTGGGGTAGGGATGGATGGCTACACCTTC.